The rows below give T cell receptor beta chains drawn from one sample of a study of response to subunit inactivated influenza vaccine. TCRdb re-called the RT-PCR reads through MiXCR, storing one row per CDR3 protein. In the table there are approximately 520,000 distinct CDR3 sequences, about 25% of which are singletons. The sample here was CD4+ T cells sorted from PBMCs, taken more than 4 days after vaccination. Receptor source: a man in his fifties who received an inactivated influenza vaccine. The CDR3 runs from the conserved cysteine through the conserved F or W. The D gene is left open where the match is weak. Rows give clone size only sometimes, using once, few, many, or a class for an expanded clone.

J	size	V	D	CDR3	DNA
TRBJ2-1	few	TRBV6-1	TRBD1	CASRLGQGAYEQFF	TGTGCCAGCAGGTTGGGACAGGGGGCCTATGAGCAGTTCTTC
TRBJ2-5	.	TRBV4-1	.	CASSRWEVSETQYF	TGCGCCAGCAGCCGCTGGGAGGTATCAGAGACCCAGTACTTC
TRBJ1-2	.	TRBV14	.	CASKTAGGSGYTF	TGTGCCAGCAAAACGGCGGGGGGATCTGGCTACACCTTC
TRBJ2-3	.	TRBV29-1	.	CSVVPAGRSTDTQYF	TGCAGCGTTGTTCCGGCGGGGCGAAGCACAGATACGCAGTATTTT
TRBJ2-2	.	TRBV7-9	.	CASSQSYTGELFF	TGTGCCAGCAGCCAAAGTTACACCGGGGAGCTGTTTTTT
TRBJ2-3	.	TRBV2	TRBD2	CASNKLAGGTDTQYF	TGTGCCAGCAACAAACTAGCGGGAGGCACAGATACGCAGTATTTT
TRBJ1-6	.	TRBV27	.	CASSFFQDNSPLHF	TGTGCCAGCAGTTTCTTCCAGGATAATTCACCCCTCCACTTT
TRBJ2-1	.	TRBV5-1	.	CASSVGHLVDEQFF	TGCGCCAGCAGCGTGGGACACTTGGTAGATGAGCAGTTCTTC
TRBJ1-1	.	TRBV15	.	CATSRDPAKDEAFF	TGTGCCACCAGCAGAGATCCGGCCAAGGATGAAGCTTTCTTT
TRBJ2-1	.	TRBV7-3	.	CASSPTSSGEQFF	TGTGCCAGCAGTCCTACCTCTTCAGGGGAGCAGTTCTTC
TRBJ2-1	many	TRBV10-3	TRBD2	CATRGLAINEQFF	TGTGCCACCCGCGGACTAGCGATCAATGAGCAGTTCTTC
TRBJ2-7	.	TRBV6-2/TRBV6-3	.	CASSLRFRLVPLEQYF	TGTGCCAGCAGCCTCCGCTTCAGACTAGTGCCCCTCGAGCAGTACTTC
TRBJ2-1	.	TRBV29-1	TRBD2	CSASGYNEQFF	TGCAGCGCTAGCGGATACAATGAGCAGTTCTTC
TRBJ2-3	few	TRBV6-5	TRBD2	CASRLAGGPSDTQYF	TGTGCCAGCAGGTTAGCGGGGGGGCCCTCAGATACGCAGTATTTT
TRBJ2-1	.	TRBV6-5	.	CASSYSSSSTNEQFF	TGTGCCAGCAGTTACTCGAGTAGCAGCACCAATGAGCAGTTCTTC
TRBJ2-7	.	TRBV27	.	CASSSFRDFTSYEQYF	TGTGCCAGCAGTTCGTTCCGGGACTTCACTTCCTACGAGCAGTACTTC
TRBJ1-6	few	TRBV14	.	CASSQTRGSPLHF	TGTGCCAGCAGCCAGACCCGGGGTTCACCCCTCCACTTT
TRBJ2-7	.	TRBV7-9	.	CASSLSGETGEQYF	TGTGCCAGCAGCTTATCCGGAGAGACAGGCGAGCAGTACTTC
TRBJ2-7	.	TRBV9	.	CASSVRGYLSEQYF	TGTGCCAGCAGCGTAAGGGGGTACCTCTCCGAGCAGTACTTC
TRBJ2-7	few	TRBV27	.	CASSLRWTEPFYEQYF	TGTGCCAGCAGTTTAAGATGGACGGAGCCGTTCTACGAGCAGTACTTC
TRBJ2-3	.	TRBV5-1	TRBD2	CASSLLARGVSTDTQYF	TGCGCCAGCAGCTTACTAGCGCGCGGAGTTAGCACAGATACGCAGTATTTT
TRBJ2-7	.	TRBV25-1	.	CERGKGEGQNYEQYF	TGTGAAAGGGGGAAAGGGGAGGGACAGAACTACGAGCAGTACTTC
TRBJ2-1	.	TRBV12-3/TRBV12-4	.	CASSSGGGIDEQFF	TGTGCCAGCAGTTCCGGGGGCGGGATCGATGAGCAGTTCTTC
TRBJ2-2	few	TRBV6-1	.	CASSPLGGGTGELFF	TGTGCCAGCAGTCCTTTAGGGGGAGGCACCGGGGAGCTGTTTTTT
TRBJ2-2	.	TRBV4-3	.	CASSQDGSGELFF	TGCGCCAGCAGCCAAGATGGGTCCGGGGAGCTGTTTTTT
TRBJ2-2	.	TRBV5-1	.	CATALGANTGELFF	TGCGCCACCGCACTAGGAGCGAACACCGGGGAGCTGTTTTTT
TRBJ1-2	.	TRBV5-5	.	CASSQWEAISGGYTF	TGTGCCAGCAGCCAGTGGGAGGCTATATCGGGTGGCTACACCTTC
TRBJ2-5	.	TRBV2	.	CASSGQGETQNF	TGTGCCAGTTCAGGGCAGGGAGAGACCCAGAACTTC
TRBJ2-1	.	TRBV19	.	CASSIGSLDNEQFF	TGTGCCAGTAGTATAGGTAGTCTCGACAATGAGCAGTTCTTC
TRBJ1-2	few	TRBV14	.	CASSQGIQRGYTF	TGTGCCAGCAGCCAAGGTATTCAGAGAGGCTACACCTTC
TRBJ2-7	few	TRBV28	TRBD2	CASNGLAGVGEQYF	TGTGCCAGCAATGGACTAGCGGGAGTGGGCGAGCAGTACTTC
TRBJ1-5	few	TRBV20-1	.	CSARGQLLQPQHF	TGCAGTGCTAGGGGCCAGCTGCTGCAGCCCCAGCATTTT